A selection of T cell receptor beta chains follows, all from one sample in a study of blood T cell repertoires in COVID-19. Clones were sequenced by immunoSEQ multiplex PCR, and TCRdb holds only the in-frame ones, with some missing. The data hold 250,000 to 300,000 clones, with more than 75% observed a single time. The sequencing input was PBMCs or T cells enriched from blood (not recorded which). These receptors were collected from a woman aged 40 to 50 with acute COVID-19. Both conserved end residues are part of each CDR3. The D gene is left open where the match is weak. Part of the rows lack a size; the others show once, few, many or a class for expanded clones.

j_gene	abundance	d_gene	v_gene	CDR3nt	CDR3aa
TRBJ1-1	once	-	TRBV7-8	TGTGCCAGCAGTGCCCAGGGGAACACTGAAGCTTTCTTT	CASSAQGNTEAFF
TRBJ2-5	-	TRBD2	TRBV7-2	TGTGCCAGCAGCAACCTAGCGGGCGCCCGCCAAGAGACCCAGTACTTC	CASSNLAGARQETQYF
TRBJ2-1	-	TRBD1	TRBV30	TGTGCCTGGAGGGACAGGACCAATGAGCAGTTCTTC	CAWRDRTNEQFF
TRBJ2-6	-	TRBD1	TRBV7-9	TGTGCCAGCAGCGACCGGGACAGAGGCTCTGGGGCCAACGTCCTGACTTTC	CASSDRDRGSGANVLTF
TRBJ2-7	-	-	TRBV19	TGTGCCAGTAGTATATCTAGCGCTCTCTACGAGCAGTACTTC	CASSISSALYEQYF
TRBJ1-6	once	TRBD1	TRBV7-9	TGTGCCAGCAGCCCAATACAGGGGTATAATTCACCCCTCCACTTT	CASSPIQGYNSPLHF
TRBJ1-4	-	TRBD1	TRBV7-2	TGTGCCAGCAGCCCTCAACAGGGGGCGAGTGAAAAACTGTTTTTT	CASSPQQGASEKLFF
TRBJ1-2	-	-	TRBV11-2	TGTGCCAGCAGCTTCAGGACATCCAACCCAACCTTC	CASSFRTSNPTF
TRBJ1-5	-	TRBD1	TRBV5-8	TGTGCCAGCAGCTTGGGCTACAGGGGTGAACAGCCCCAGCATTTT	CASSLGYRGEQPQHF
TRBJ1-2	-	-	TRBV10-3	TGTGCCATCAGCCCGGGCGGGGACGGCTACACCTTC	CAISPGGDGYTF
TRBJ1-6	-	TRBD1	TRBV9	TGTGCCAGCAGCGCCGGGACAGGAAGGTTGTATAATTCACCCCTCCACTTT	CASSAGTGRLYNSPLHF
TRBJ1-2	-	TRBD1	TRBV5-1	TGCGCCAGCAGCTTGGGGGACAGGGGGCAGAATGGCTACACCTTC	CASSLGDRGQNGYTF
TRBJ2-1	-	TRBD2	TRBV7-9	TGTGCCAGCAGCTTCCAACTAGCGGGAGGTTTAAATGAGCAGTTCTTC	CASSFQLAGGLNEQFF
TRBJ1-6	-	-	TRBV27	TGTGCCAGCACGAGCGGCGCGACCTATAATTCACCCCTCCACTTT	CASTSGATYNSPLHF
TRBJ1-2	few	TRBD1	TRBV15	TGTGCCACCAGCGCCCGACAGGGATTAGGGTATGGCTACACCTTC	CATSARQGLGYGYTF
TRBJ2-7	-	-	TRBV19	TGTGCCAGTAGTATATATCCGACAGAACCCCACGAGCAGTACTTC	CASSIYPTEPHEQYF
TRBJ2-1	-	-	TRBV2	TGTGCCAGCAGCCCCTCCCCGGGCCCACTAGGTGAGCAGTTCTTC	CASSPSPGPLGEQFF
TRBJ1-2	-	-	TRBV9	TGTGCCAGCAGCGCGCAACGGGGAGCTAACTATGGCTACACCTTC	CASSAQRGANYGYTF
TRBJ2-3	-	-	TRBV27	TGTGCCAGCAGTTCGCCTAGGTCTGGCACAGATACGCAGTATTTT	CASSSPRSGTDTQYF
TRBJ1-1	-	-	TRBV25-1	TGTGCCAGCAGTCCCCGGCAGGGAGGGAACACTGAAGCTTTCTTT	CASSPRQGGNTEAFF
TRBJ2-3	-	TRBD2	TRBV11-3	TGTGCCAGCAGTTTCCGGACTAGCGGGAGTGATACGCAGTATTTT	CASSFRTSGSDTQYF
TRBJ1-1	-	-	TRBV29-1	TGCAGCGGAGGACAGTTGAACACTGAAGCTTTCTTT	CSGGQLNTEAFF
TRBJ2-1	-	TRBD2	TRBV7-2	TGTGCCAGCAGCCTTTCGACTAGCGGCTATGGTAATGAGCAGTTCTTC	CASSLSTSGYGNEQFF
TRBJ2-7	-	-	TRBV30	TGTGCCTGGAGTGCGACAAACCCCCCCTACGAGCAGTACTTC	CAWSATNPPYEQYF
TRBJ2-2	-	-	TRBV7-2	TGTGCCAGCAGCTCCAAGAACACCGGGGAGCTGTTTTTT	CASSSKNTGELFF
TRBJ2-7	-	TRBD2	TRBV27	TGTGCCAGCAGTTATCTAGCGGCGAAAGCCTACGAGCAGTACTTC	CASSYLAAKAYEQYF
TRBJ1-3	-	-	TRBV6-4	TGTGCCAGCAGTGAAAGAGAGAGCTCTGGAAACACCATATATTTT	CASSERESSGNTIYF
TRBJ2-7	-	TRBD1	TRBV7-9	TGTGCCAGCAGCCCCGGGACAGGGGGATTGATCGGGCAGTACTTC	CASSPGTGGLIGQYF
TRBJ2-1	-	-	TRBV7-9	TGTGCCAGCAGCTTACTCTACAGGTCGAGCAATGAGCAGTTCTTC	CASSLLYRSSNEQFF
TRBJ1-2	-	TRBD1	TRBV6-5	TGTGCCAGCAGGACGGGGGGACAGGGTGGCTACACCTTC	CASRTGGQGGYTF
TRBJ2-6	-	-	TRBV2	TGTGCCAGCATAAGTTCGGGCTCTGGGGCCAACGTCCTGACTTTC	CASISSGSGANVLTF
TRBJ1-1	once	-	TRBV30	TGTGCCTGGAGGGAAGGGGTCACTGAAGCTTTCTTT	CAWREGVTEAFF
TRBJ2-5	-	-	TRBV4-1	TGCGCCAGCAGCCGAACCTCGGTTGCCCAAGAGACCCAGTACTTC	CASSRTSVAQETQYF
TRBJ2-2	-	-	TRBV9	TGTGCCAGCAGCTCACAGGATGCGAACACCGGGGAGCTGTTTTTT	CASSSQDANTGELFF
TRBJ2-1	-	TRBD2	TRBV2	TGTGCCAGCAGTGACGCGGGAGGGCCTTATCATGAGCAGTTCTTC	CASSDAGGPYHEQFF
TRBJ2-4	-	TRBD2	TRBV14	TGTGCCAGCAGCCCTAGCGGGGGGGCAGCCAAAAACATTCAGTACTTC	CASSPSGGAAKNIQYF
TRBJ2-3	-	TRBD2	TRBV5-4	TGTGCCAGCAGCTTGGGCCAGGGAGGGGCAGATACGCAGTATTTT	CASSLGQGGADTQYF
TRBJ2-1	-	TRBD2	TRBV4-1	TGCGCCAGCAGCCAAGAACCGGGTACCGGGAGCGGGAGTAACTATGAGCAGTTCTTC	CASSQEPGTGSGSNYEQFF
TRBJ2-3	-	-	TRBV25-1	TGTGCCAGCAGTGAATGGGAGGCAGATACGCAGTATTTT	CASSEWEADTQYF
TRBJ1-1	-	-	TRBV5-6	TGTGCCAGCAGCGCCCAGACAGGAGTCAACACTGAAGCTTTCTTT	CASSAQTGVNTEAFF
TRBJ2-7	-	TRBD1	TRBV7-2	TGTGCCAGCAGCACCCATGGACAGGGAGACGAGCAGTACTTC	CASSTHGQGDEQYF
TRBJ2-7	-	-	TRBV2	TGTGCCAGCAGCACACAACCCTACGAGCAGTACTTC	CASSTQPYEQYF
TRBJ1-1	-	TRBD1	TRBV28	TGTGCCAGCAGTGCCGGACAGGGGCACGAAGCTTTCTTT	CASSAGQGHEAFF
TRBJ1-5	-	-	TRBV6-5	TGTGCCAGCAGTTACAAGGCGGGCCAGCCCCAGCATTTT	CASSYKAGQPQHF
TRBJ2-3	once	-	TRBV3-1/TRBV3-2	TGTGCCAGCAGCCCCTCCACAGGGTTCCTCCAAGATACGCAGTATTTT	CASSPSTGFLQDTQYF
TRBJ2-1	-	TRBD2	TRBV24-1	TGTGCCACCAGTGATTCCGGGACTAGCGGGAGAAATGAGCAGTTCTTC	CATSDSGTSGRNEQFF
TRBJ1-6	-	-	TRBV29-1	TGCAGCGTATTACCAGGGCGCGAAGGTTCACCCCTCCACTTT	CSVLPGREGSPLHF
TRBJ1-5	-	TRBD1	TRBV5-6	TGTGCCAGCAGCTACTCGGGACAGGGAAATCAGCCCCAGCATTTT	CASSYSGQGNQPQHF